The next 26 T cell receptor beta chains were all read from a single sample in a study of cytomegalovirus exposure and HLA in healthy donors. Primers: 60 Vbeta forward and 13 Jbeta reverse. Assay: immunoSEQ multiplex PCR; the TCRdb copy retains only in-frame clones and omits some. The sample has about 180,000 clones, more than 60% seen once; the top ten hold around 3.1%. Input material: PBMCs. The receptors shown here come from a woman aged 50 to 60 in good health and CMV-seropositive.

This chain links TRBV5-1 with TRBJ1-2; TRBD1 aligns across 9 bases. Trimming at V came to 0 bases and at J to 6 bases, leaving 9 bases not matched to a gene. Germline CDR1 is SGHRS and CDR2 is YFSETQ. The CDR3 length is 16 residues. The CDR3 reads CASSLEPSGTGNGYTF. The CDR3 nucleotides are TGCGCCAGCAGCTTGGAGCCGTCCGGGACAGGGAATGGCTACACCTTC.

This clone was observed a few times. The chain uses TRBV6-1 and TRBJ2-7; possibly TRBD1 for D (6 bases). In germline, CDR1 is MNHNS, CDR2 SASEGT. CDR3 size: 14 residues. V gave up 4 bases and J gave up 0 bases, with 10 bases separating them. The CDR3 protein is CASSVRTASYEQYF. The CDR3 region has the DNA TGTGCCAGCAGTGTACGGACAGCCTCCTACGAGCAGTACTTC.

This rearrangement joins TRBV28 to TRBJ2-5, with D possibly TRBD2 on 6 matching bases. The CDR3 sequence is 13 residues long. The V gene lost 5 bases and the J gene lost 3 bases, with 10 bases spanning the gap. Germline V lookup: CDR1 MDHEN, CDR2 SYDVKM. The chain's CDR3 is CASSAGRKETQYF. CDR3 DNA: TGTGCCAGCAGTGCAGGGAGGAAAGAGACCCAGTACTTC.

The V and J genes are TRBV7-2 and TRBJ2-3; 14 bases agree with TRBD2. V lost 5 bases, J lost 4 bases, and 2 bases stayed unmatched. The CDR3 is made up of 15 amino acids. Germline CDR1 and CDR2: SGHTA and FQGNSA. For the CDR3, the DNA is TGTGCCAGCAGCAGACTAGCGGGGGGGTCAGATACGCAGTATTTT. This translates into CASSRLAGGSDTQYF. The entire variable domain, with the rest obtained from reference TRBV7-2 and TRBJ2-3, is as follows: GAGVSQSPSNKVTEKGKDVELRCDPISGHTALYWYRQSLGQGLEFLIYFQGNSAPDKSGLPSDRFSAERTGGSVSTLTIQRTQQEDSAVYLCASSRLAGGSDTQYFGPGTRLTVL.

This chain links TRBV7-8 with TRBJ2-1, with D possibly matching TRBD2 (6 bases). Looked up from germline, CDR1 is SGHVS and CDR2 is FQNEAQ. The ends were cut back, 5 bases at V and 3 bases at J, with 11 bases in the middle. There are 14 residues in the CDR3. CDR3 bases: TGTGCCAGCAGCCCCTCGACTAGCTACAATGAGCAGTTCTTC. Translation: CASSPSTSYNEQFF.

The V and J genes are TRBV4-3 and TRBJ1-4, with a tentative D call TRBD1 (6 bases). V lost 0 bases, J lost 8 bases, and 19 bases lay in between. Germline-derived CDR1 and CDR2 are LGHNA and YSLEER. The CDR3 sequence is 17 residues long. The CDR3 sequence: CASSQDAGAGAREKLFF. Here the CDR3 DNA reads TGCGCCAGCAGCCAAGATGCCGGGGCAGGGGCTAGGGAAAAACTGTTTTTT.

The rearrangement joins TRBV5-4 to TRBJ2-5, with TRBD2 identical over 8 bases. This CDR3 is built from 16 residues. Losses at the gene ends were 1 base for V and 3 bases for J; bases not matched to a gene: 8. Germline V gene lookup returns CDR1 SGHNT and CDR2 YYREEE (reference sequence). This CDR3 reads CASSLRGGGPEETQYF. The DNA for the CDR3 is TGTGCCAGCAGCTTGCGGGGCGGGGGGCCCGAAGAGACCCAGTACTTC.

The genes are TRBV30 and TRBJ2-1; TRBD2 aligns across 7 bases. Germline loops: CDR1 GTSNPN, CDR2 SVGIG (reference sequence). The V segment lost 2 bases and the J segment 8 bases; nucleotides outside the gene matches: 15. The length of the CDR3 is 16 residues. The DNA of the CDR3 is TGTGCCTGGAGTATCTCCCCGGGGACTACCACATATGAGCAGTTCTTC. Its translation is CAWSISPGTTTYEQFF.

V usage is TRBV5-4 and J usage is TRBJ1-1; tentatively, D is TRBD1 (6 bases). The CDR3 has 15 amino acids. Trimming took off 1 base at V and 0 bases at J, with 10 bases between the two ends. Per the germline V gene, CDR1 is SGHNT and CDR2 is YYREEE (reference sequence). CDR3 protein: CASSLPDSLNTEAFF. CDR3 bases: TGTGCCAGCAGCTTGCCGGACAGTTTGAACACTGAAGCTTTCTTT.

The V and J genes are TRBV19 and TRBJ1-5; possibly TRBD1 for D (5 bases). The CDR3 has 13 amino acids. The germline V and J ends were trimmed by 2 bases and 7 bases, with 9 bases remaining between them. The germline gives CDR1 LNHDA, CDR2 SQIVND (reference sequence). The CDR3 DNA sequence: TGTGCCAGTAGTATACAGGGCTTGCAGCCCCAGCATTTT. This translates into CASSIQGLQPQHF. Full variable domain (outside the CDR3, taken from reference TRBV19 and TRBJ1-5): DGGITQSPKYLFRKEGQNVTLSCEQNLNHDAMYWYRQDPGQGLRLIYYSQIVNDFQKGDIAEGYSVSREKKESFPLTVTSAQKNPTAFYLCASSIQGLQPQHFGDGTRLSIL.

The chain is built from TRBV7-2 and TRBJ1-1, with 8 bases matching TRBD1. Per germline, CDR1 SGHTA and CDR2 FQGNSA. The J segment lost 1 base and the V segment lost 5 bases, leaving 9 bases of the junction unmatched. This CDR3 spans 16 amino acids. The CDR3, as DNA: TGTGCCAGCAGCGCGAGGCAGGGGGCAGGGAACACTGAAGCTTTCTTT. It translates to CASSARQGAGNTEAFF.

The DNA for the CDR3 is TGTGCCAGCAGCATTGGAGGAGACAGGGAGGAATACGAGCAGTACTTC. Translating gives CASSIGGDREEYEQYF. The rearrangement joins TRBV9 to TRBJ2-7; a weak D match, TRBD1 (7 bases). Germline CDR1 is SGDLS and CDR2 is YYNGEE. This CDR3 spans 16 amino acids. V lost 4 bases, J lost 4 bases, and 21 bases lay in between.

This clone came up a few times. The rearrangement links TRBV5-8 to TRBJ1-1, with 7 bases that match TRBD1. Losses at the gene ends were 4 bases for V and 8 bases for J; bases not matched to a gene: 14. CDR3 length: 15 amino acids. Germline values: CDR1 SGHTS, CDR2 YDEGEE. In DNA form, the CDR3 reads TGTGCCAGCAGCGCGAAATACAGGGGCATGATGGAAGCTTTCTTT. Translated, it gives CASSAKYRGMMEAFF.

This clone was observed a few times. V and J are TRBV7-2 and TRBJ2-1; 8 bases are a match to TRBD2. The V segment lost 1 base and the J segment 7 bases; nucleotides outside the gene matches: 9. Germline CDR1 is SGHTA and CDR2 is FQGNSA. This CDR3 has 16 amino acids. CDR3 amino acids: CASSLEAGVRRNEQFF. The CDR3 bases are TGTGCCAGCAGCTTAGAAGCGGGAGTGAGGAGGAATGAGCAGTTCTTC.

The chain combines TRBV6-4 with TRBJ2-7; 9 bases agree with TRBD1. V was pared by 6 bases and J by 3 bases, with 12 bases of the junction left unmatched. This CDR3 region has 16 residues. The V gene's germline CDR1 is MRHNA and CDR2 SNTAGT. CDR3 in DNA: TGTGCCAGCAGCACCCACCCAGGGACAGGGAACTACGAGCAGTACTTC. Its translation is CASSTHPGTGNYEQYF.

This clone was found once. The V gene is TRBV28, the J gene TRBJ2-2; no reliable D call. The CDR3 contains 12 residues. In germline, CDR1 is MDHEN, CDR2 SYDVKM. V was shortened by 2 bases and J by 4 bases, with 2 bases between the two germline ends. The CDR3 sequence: CASSLLTGELFF. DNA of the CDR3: TGTGCCAGCAGTTTACTCACCGGGGAGCTGTTTTTT.

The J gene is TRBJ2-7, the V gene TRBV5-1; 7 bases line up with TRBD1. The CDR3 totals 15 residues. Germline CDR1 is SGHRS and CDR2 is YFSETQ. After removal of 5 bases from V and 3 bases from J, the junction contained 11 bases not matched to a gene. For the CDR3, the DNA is TGCGCCAGCAGATACCGACAGGGAGCGGTCTACGAGCAGTACTTC. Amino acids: CASRYRQGAVYEQYF.

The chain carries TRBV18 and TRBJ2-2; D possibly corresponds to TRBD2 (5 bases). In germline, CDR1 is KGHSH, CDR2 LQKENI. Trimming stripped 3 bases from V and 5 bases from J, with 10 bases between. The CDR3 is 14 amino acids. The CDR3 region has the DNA TGTGCCAGCTCACCTTTGGACTCAACCGGGGAGCTGTTTTTT. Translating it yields CASSPLDSTGELFF. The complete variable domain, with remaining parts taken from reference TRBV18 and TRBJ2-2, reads NAGVMQNPRHLVRRRGQEARLRCSPMKGHSHVYWYRQLPEEGLKFMVYLQKENIIDESGMPKERFSAEFPKEGPSILRIQQVVRGDSAAYFCASSPLDSTGELFFGEGSRLTVL.

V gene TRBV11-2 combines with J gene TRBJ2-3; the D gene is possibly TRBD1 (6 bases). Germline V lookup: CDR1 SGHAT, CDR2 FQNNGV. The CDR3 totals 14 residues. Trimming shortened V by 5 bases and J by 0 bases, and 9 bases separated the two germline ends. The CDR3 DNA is TGTGCCAGCAGCCAGGGGCCGAGCACAGATACGCAGTATTTT. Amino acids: CASSQGPSTDTQYF. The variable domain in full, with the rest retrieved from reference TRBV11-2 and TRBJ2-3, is EAGVAQSPRYKIIEKRQSVAFWCNPISGHATLYWYQQILGQGPKLLIQFQNNGVVDDSQLPKDRFSAERLKGVDSTLKIQPAKLEDSAVYLCASSQGPSTDTQYFGPGTRLTVL.

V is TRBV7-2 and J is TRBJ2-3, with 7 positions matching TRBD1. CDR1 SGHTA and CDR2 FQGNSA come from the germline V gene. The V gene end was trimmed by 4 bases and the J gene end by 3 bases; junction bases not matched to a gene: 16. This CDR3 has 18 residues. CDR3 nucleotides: TGTGCCAGCAGCTCACCAGGGGGATTCCTAGGGGGAACAGATACGCAGTATTTT. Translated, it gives CASSSPGGFLGGTDTQYF.

The CDR3 DNA sequence: TGTGCCAGCAGCCAAGACGGGAGAATCGATGAAGCTTTCTTT. It codes for CASSQDGRIDEAFF. This chain links TRBV4-2 with TRBJ1-1; D ambiguous. The CDR3 loop spans 14 amino acids. Deletions cut 0 bases from V and 7 bases from J, with 12 bases between. Germline V lookup: CDR1 LGHNA, CDR2 YNFKEQ.

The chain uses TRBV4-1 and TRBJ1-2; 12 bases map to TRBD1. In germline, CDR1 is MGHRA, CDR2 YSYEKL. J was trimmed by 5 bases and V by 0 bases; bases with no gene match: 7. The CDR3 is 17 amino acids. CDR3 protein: CASSQDRGTGGEYGYTF. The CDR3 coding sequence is TGCGCCAGCAGCCAAGATAGAGGGACAGGGGGCGAGTATGGCTACACCTTC.

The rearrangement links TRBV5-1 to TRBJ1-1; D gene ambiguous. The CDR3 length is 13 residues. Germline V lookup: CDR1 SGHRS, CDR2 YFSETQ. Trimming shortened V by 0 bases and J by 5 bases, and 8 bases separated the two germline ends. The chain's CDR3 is CASSLGTSTEAFF. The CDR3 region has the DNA TGCGCCAGCAGCTTGGGGACTAGTACTGAAGCTTTCTTT.

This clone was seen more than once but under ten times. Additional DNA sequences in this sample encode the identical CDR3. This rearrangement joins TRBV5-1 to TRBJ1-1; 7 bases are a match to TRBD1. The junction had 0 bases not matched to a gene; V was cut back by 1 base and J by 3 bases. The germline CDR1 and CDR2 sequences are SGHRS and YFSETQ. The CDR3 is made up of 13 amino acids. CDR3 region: CASSLTGDTEAFF. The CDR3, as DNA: TGCGCCAGCAGCTTGACAGGGGACACTGAAGCTTTCTTT.

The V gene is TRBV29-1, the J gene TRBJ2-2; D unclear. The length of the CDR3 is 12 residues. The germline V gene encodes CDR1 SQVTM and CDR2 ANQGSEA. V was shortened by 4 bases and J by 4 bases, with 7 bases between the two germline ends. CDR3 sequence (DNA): TGCAGCGTTGGGAGTGGCACCGGGGAGCTGTTTTTT. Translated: CSVGSGTGELFF.

CDR3 sequence reads: CASSFKSGGAPQYF. CDR3 coding DNA: TGTGCCAGCAGCTTTAAAAGCGGGGGGGCGCCCCAGTACTTC. The chain is built from TRBV7-2 and TRBJ2-5; TRBD2 matches 10 bases. With 3 bases clipped from V and 9 bases from J, the junction kept 7 bases outside the gene matches. The CDR3 has 14 amino acids. Per germline, CDR1 SGHTA and CDR2 FQGNSA.